The T cell receptor (beta chain) described here comes from a study of breast tumors, draining lymph nodes, adjacent tissues. TCRdb analysed the multiplex PCR reads with MiXCR anew, one entry per CDR3 protein. The sample yields some 250,000 distinct CDR3 sequences, less than 40% seen once. Axillary draining lymph nodes of breast cancer patients supplied the node samples. This clonotype was seen at least ten times. V lost 6 bases, J lost 4 bases, and 8 bases stayed unmatched. There are 17 residues in the CDR3. Germline V gives CDR1 DFQATT, CDR2 SNEGSKA (reference sequence). The clonotype was recovered from a female donor with breast cancer. Some clones in this sample may be carry-over from other donors' samples. Sequenced sample: axillary lymph node tissue. The V gene is TRBV20-1, the J gene TRBJ2-2, with 16 bases fitting TRBD2. The CDR3 reads CSATGLAGGPSTGELFF. For the CDR3, the DNA is TGCAGTGCAACGGGACTAGCGGGAGGGCCGAGCACCGGGGAGCTGTTTTTT.